This record concerns one T cell receptor beta chain sequence. As yet, its antigen is unknown. These data belong to a study of tissue T cells after allogeneic stem cell transplantation. The CDR3 loop spans 14 amino acids. With 7 bases removed from V and 3 bases from J, the gap between germline ends came to 14 bases. The germline CDR1 and CDR2 sequences are KGHDR and SFDVKD. Survey-depth TCRbeta CDR3 sequencing reported V/J genes and productive frequencies. The data were produced by immunoSEQ multiplex PCR, yet TCRdb's version contains in-frame clones alone and is incomplete. The sample includes about 26,000 clones, 91% seen only once; the top ten take roughly 2%. Whole-study findings and limits: This small cohort was clinically heterogeneous, and sampling depth was a limitation. Only a limited share of tissue TCRs appeared in blood or spleen. Anatomically similar tissues had similar TCR repertoires within each patient.

V gene TRBV24-1 combines with J gene TRBJ2-5; D perhaps matches TRBD2 (5 bases). This clonotype was sampled from a male donor older than 55 who later had graft-versus-host disease after an allogeneic stem cell transplant. The specimen comprised blood, sampled before transplantation. The CDR3 DNA sequence: TGTGCCACCAGCGAGGGTCCGTTAAAAGAGACCCAGTACTTC. It translates to CATSEGPLKETQYF.